The 18 T cell receptor beta chains in this list originate from one sample, sequenced in a study of blood T cells in healthy people across ages. Through a sample-barcoded 5' primer and a J-beta primer mix, a second PCR was run for roughly 6 to 12 cycles. TCRdb re-derived calls from the 5' RACE reads in MiXCR, one entry per CDR3 protein. The sample has about 770,000 distinct CDR3 sequences; under 55% are singletons. The specimen was blood. The receptors here all came from a man aged 60 to 75 in good health.

This clonotype was counted many times. This sequence joins TRBV27 and TRBJ1-2; D might be TRBD1 (5 bases). Per the germline V gene, CDR1 is MNHEY and CDR2 is SMNVEV (reference sequence). Trimming took off 2 bases at V and 8 bases at J, with 12 bases between the two ends. This CDR3 comprises 13 residues. CDR3: CASSLRGMEGYTF. In nucleotides, the CDR3 is TGTGCCAGCAGTTTACGGGGGATGGAGGGCTACACCTTC.

The V gene is TRBV5-5, the J gene TRBJ2-5, with D possibly TRBD2 on 5 matching bases. V was clipped by 0 bases and J by 13 bases, with 13 bases between them. From germline, CDR1 is SGHKS and CDR2 YYEKEE (reference sequence). This CDR3 has 12 residues. CDR3 sequence (DNA): TGTGCCAGCAGCTTGGATAACGGGGTTTCGTACTTC. It codes for CASSLDNGVSYF.

The gene calls are TRBV6-2 or TRBV6-3 and TRBJ1-1, with D maybe TRBD1 (5 bases). Germline V gene sequence: CDR1 MNHEY, CDR2 SVGEGT. Deletions cut 6 bases from V and 7 bases from J, with 24 bases between. This CDR3 contains 16 residues. CDR3 sequence reads: CASSPYSPRDRGEAFF. In nucleotides, the CDR3 is TGTGCCAGCAGCCCATATTCCCCGCGGGACCGGGGTGAAGCTTTCTTT.

CDR3 bases: TGCGCCAGCAGCTTGCGGGGGGGCGAAGAAGAGACCCAGTACTTC. Amino acid sequence: CASSLRGGEEETQYF. V usage is TRBV5-1 and J usage is TRBJ2-5; TRBD2 matches 8 bases. The germline CDR1 and CDR2 sequences are SGHRS and YFSETQ. This CDR3 has 15 amino acids. Germline trimming cut 1 base from V and 3 bases from J; bases unmatched to any gene: 5.

A few counts support this clonotype. The CDR3 DNA reads TGCAGTGCTGTACCGACCACAGATACGCAGTATTTT. Translation gives CSAVPTTDTQYF. V usage is TRBV20-1 and J usage is TRBJ2-3; D is uncertain. This CDR3 is built from 12 residues. The V and J ends lost 5 bases and 2 bases respectively, with 8 bases between them. Per germline, CDR1 DFQATT and CDR2 SNEGSKA (reference sequence).

This clonotype showed up just a few times. The chain combines TRBV6-5 with TRBJ1-6, with a tentative D call TRBD1 (5 bases). With 6 bases removed from V and 8 bases from J, the gap between germline ends came to 11 bases. The CDR3 spans 13 residues. In germline, CDR1 is MNHEY, CDR2 SVGAGI. CDR3 nucleotides: TGTGCCAGCAGCCGAACGACAGATTCACCCCTCCACTTT. It codes for CASSRTTDSPLHF.

The CDR3: CRDPEGLFF. The CDR3 coding sequence is TGCAGAGACCCCGAGGGGCTGTTTTTT. The chain carries TRBV20-1 and TRBJ2-2; a possible D gene is TRBD2 (5 bases). Germline CDR1 DFQATT, CDR2 SNEGSKA (reference sequence). This CDR3 spans 9 amino acids.

The chain joins TRBV28 to TRBJ1-2; D is undetermined. CDR1 MDHEN and CDR2 SYDVKM come from the germline V gene. The CDR3 has 13 residues. V gave up 5 bases and J gave up 3 bases, with 10 bases separating them. The CDR3 is CASSMTGDYGYTF. In DNA, the CDR3 is TGTGCCAGCAGTATGACCGGAGACTATGGCTACACCTTC.

The J gene is TRBJ2-4, the V gene TRBV5-1; 14 nucleotides match TRBD2. The CDR3 totals 15 residues. The V gene's germline CDR1 is SGHRS and CDR2 YFSETQ. V lost 4 bases, J lost 7 bases, and 4 bases stayed unmatched. CDR3 in amino acids: CASSQTSGGGNIQYF. The DNA of the CDR3 is TGCGCCAGCAGCCAGACTAGCGGGGGGGGGAACATTCAGTACTTC.

The rearrangement uses TRBV9 and TRBJ2-5; 10 positions agree with TRBD2. The CDR3 extends over 16 amino acids. CDR1 and CDR2 (germline): SGDLS, YYNGEE. After removal of 4 bases from V and 4 bases from J, the junction contained 10 bases not matched to a gene. CDR3 region: CASSPRLAGVGETQYF. CDR3 DNA sequence: TGTGCCAGCAGCCCTCGGCTAGCGGGGGTAGGAGAGACCCAGTACTTC.

This clonotype was seen more than once but under ten times. The chain has TRBV20-1 and TRBJ1-1, with D maybe TRBD1 (5 bases). Germline CDR1 DFQATT, CDR2 SNEGSKA (reference sequence). V gave up 0 bases and J gave up 3 bases, with 8 bases separating them. The CDR3 spans 13 residues. The CDR3 loop is CSARDPRDTEAFF. The CDR3, as DNA: TGCAGTGCTAGAGATCCCAGGGACACTGAAGCTTTCTTT.

The rearrangement links TRBV5-1 to TRBJ1-1; D remains ambiguous. The V and J ends lost 1 base and 1 base respectively, with 8 bases between them. The CDR3 consists of 14 residues. Germline CDR1 reads SGHRS; CDR2 reads YFSETQ. The CDR3 bases are TGCGCCAGCAGCTTGTTCGGGGAGAACACTGAAGCTTTCTTT. As protein: CASSLFGENTEAFF.

For this clonotype: A much larger clone lies a single base off, so this may be a read error. The CDR3 loop reads CASSWTTLSYEQYF. CDR3 bases: TGTGCCAGCAGCTGGACAACCCTCTCCTACGAGCAGTACTTC. This chain uses TRBV11-2 with TRBJ2-5, with TRBD1 as a possible D gene (5 bases). The J call may be faulty, since TRBJ2-7 better matches the DNA end. Germline V gives CDR1 SGHAT, CDR2 FQNNGV. This CDR3 has 14 amino acids.

This clonotype was picked up a small number of times. The gene calls are TRBV25-1 and TRBJ2-3; TRBD2 matches 9 bases. The CDR3 totals 16 residues. The V segment lost 6 bases and the J segment 3 bases; nucleotides outside the gene matches: 10. The V gene's germline CDR1 is MGHDK and CDR2 SYGVNS. In DNA form, the CDR3 reads TGTGCCAGCAGGATAACTAGCGGGTCTATGACAGATACGCAGTATTTT. This gives the protein CASRITSGSMTDTQYF.

This clonotype turned up a few times. The chain employs TRBV29-1 and TRBJ1-5, with 9 positions matching TRBD1. The ends lost 6 bases at V and 1 base at J; junction bases unmatched: 7. The CDR3 totals 15 residues. CDR1 SQVTM and CDR2 ANQGSEA come from the germline V gene. The CDR3 sequence is CSVSRGQGSNQPQHF. CDR3 DNA sequence: TGCAGCGTATCCCGGGGACAGGGAAGCAATCAGCCCCAGCATTTT.

The V call is TRBV10-3, the J call TRBJ1-1; the D gene is possibly TRBD1 (6 bases). Trimming pared 6 bases from V and 3 bases from J, leaving 8 bases between. This CDR3 region has 12 residues. CDR1 is ENHRY and CDR2 is SYGVKD in the germline V gene. The CDR3 nucleotides are TGTGCCATCAGGAAGGGGGACACTGAAGCTTTCTTT. This encodes CAIRKGDTEAFF.

The V call is TRBV20-1, the J call TRBJ2-1, with 11 bases aligning to TRBD2. Trimming at V came to 0 bases and at J to 4 bases, leaving 8 bases not matched to a gene. The CDR3 has 17 amino acids. The V gene's germline CDR1 is DFQATT and CDR2 SNEGSKA (reference sequence). The CDR3 spells CSARDPSGGSEYNEQFF. The CDR3 DNA reads as TGCAGTGCTAGAGACCCTAGCGGGGGGTCGGAATACAATGAGCAGTTCTTC.

Here the CDR3 DNA reads TGCTCCCTGCGGGACTCCTCCTACGAGCAGTACTTC. Residues: CSLRDSSYEQYF. The chain links TRBV29-1 to TRBJ2-7, with a possible D match to TRBD2 (6 bases). CDR3 length: 12 amino acids. Looked up from germline, CDR1 is SQVTM and CDR2 is ANQGSEA.